The 30 T cell receptor beta chains below all came from one sample that was sequenced in a study of blood T cell repertoires in COVID-19. The table came from immunoSEQ multiplex PCR; TCRdb's copy has only in-frame clones and leaves some out. The table shows approximately 300,000 clones, with 92% occurring only once. Sequenced material: PBMCs or T cells enriched from blood (not recorded which). The receptors here all came from a woman aged 30 to 39 who had recovered from COVID-19.

The V call is TRBV7-9, the J call TRBJ1-2; weak D call: TRBD1 (5 bases). V lost 5 bases to trimming and J lost 6 bases, with 10 bases between them. The germline gives CDR1 SEHNR, CDR2 FQNEAQ (reference sequence). The CDR3 is made up of 12 amino acids. The CDR3 nucleotides are TGTGCCAGCAGCCTGGACAACCATGGCTACACCTTC. Amino acids: CASSLDNHGYTF. Using reference TRBV7-9 and TRBJ1-2 for the parts outside the CDR3, the full variable domain is DTGVSQNPRHKITKRGQNVTFRCDPISEHNRLYWYRQTLGQGPEFLTYFQNEAQLEKSRLLSDRFSAERPKGSFSTLEIQRTEQGDSAMYLCASSLDNHGYTFGSGTRLTVV.

J is TRBJ1-5 and V is TRBV27; maybe TRBD1 (6 bases). CDR3 length equals 14 residues. The V and J ends lost 3 bases and 8 bases respectively, with 14 bases between them. Germline CDR1 is MNHEY and CDR2 is SMNVEV (reference sequence). DNA for the CDR3: TGTGCCAGCAGTTTTGGGGGCGTGGGGGAGCCCCAGCATTTT. This sequence encodes CASSFGGVGEPQHF.

The chain joins TRBV7-3 to TRBJ2-1; the D is unclear. V was clipped by 2 bases and J by 6 bases, with 14 bases between them. The CDR3 spans 15 residues. The germline V gene encodes CDR1 SGHTA and CDR2 FQGTGA. The CDR3 coding sequence is TGTGCCAGCAGCTTAGTACCCACTCTACCCAATGAGCAGTTCTTC. Translated: CASSLVPTLPNEQFF.

V and J are TRBV2 and TRBJ2-1; 9 nucleotides match TRBD2. This CDR3 comprises 15 residues. Germline trimming cut 6 bases from V and 0 bases from J; bases unmatched to any gene: 3. Germline V gene lookup returns CDR1 SNHLY and CDR2 FYNNEI. The CDR3, as DNA: TGTGCCAGCAGATTTAGCGGGAGCTCCTACAATGAGCAGTTCTTC. Translating gives CASRFSGSSYNEQFF.

The chain is built from TRBV27 and TRBJ2-5; maybe TRBD1 (6 bases). V gave up 7 bases and J gave up 4 bases, with 13 bases separating them. CDR1 is MNHEY, CDR2 SMNVEV, per germline (reference sequence). The CDR3 is 13 amino acids. CDR3 in DNA: TGTGCCAGCAAAATACAGGGTCGAGAGACCCAGTACTTC. Its translation is CASKIQGRETQYF.

The gene calls are TRBV11-2 and TRBJ2-7; 14 bases fit TRBD2. Germline V lookup: CDR1 SGHAT, CDR2 FQNNGV. This CDR3 is built from 16 residues. J was trimmed by 3 bases and V by 4 bases; bases with no gene match: 5. For the CDR3, the DNA is TGTGCCAGCAGCTCCGGACTAGCGGGAGGTAGCTACGAGCAGTACTTC. Protein product: CASSSGLAGGSYEQYF.

The rearrangement joins TRBV7-2 to TRBJ1-4; 8 nucleotides line up with TRBD1. Germline lookup yields CDR1 SGHTA and CDR2 FQGNSA. The CDR3 covers 15 residues. The ends lost 5 bases at V and 2 bases at J; junction bases unmatched: 4. CDR3 DNA sequence: TGTGCCAGCAGCCCGCGACAGGGGACTAATGAAAAACTGTTTTTT. Translation gives CASSPRQGTNEKLFF.

The chain recombines TRBV6-2 or TRBV6-3 with TRBJ2-7; D ambiguous. V was cut by 5 bases and J by 2 bases, with 10 bases left in between. Germline V gene data show CDR1 as MNHEY and CDR2 as SVGEGT. The CDR3 spans 13 residues. CDR3 nucleotides: TGTGCCAGCAGTCGCGCGGCACCCTACGAGCAGTACTTC. Translation: CASSRAAPYEQYF.

The chain uses TRBV9 and TRBJ1-1; 9 nucleotides agree with TRBD1. Germline assignment: CDR1 SGDLS and CDR2 YYNGEE. The CDR3 runs to 13 residues. The V and J ends lost 7 bases and 10 bases, in that order; junction bases with no gene match: 11. The CDR3 sequence is CASGGRQGGRAFF. The DNA for the CDR3 is TGTGCCAGCGGAGGGAGACAGGGGGGACGAGCTTTCTTT.

V usage is TRBV2 and J usage is TRBJ1-3; the D gene is possibly TRBD1 (5 bases). Trimming shortened V by 9 bases and J by 4 bases, and 19 bases separated the two germline ends. Germline assignment: CDR1 SNHLY and CDR2 FYNNEI. CDR3 size: 15 residues. Here the CDR3 DNA reads TGTGCCAGTCTGTTGGGGGGGAGTTTCGGAAACACCATATATTTT. Translating it yields CASLLGGSFGNTIYF.

The chain links TRBV5-4 to TRBJ2-6, with unresolved D. This CDR3 comprises 15 residues. V lost 0 bases and J 1 base, leaving 5 bases between the germline ends. Per the germline V gene, CDR1 is SGHNT and CDR2 is YYREEE (reference sequence). The CDR3 DNA follows: TGTGCCAGCAGCTTGGGAGCATCTGGGGCCAACGTCCTGACTTTC. Protein sequence: CASSLGASGANVLTF.

This chain uses TRBV29-1 with TRBJ2-7, with D hard to call. The V and J ends lost 4 bases and 4 bases respectively, with 14 bases between them. CDR1 and CDR2 (germline): SQVTM, ANQGSEA. The CDR3 consists of 13 residues. CDR3 coding DNA: TGCAGCGTTGGAGAACGTTCAGGTTACGAGCAGTACTTC. It yields the protein CSVGERSGYEQYF.

The gene calls are TRBV7-2 and TRBJ2-7, with D possibly being TRBD2 (6 bases). Germline CDR1 and CDR2: SGHTA and FQGNSA. The CDR3 runs 14 residues. The V end lost 7 bases, the J end lost 1 base, and 14 bases lay between the germline ends. The CDR3 coding sequence is TGTGCCAGCACCCTCCTGGGGGGATCCTACGAGCAGTACTTC. This encodes CASTLLGGSYEQYF.

This chain connects TRBV5-6 to TRBJ1-2; 10 bases map to TRBD1. The CDR3 runs to 19 residues. Germline CDR1 and CDR2: SGHDT and YYEEEE. The junction had 21 bases not matched to a gene; V was cut back by 2 bases and J by 8 bases. DNA of the CDR3: TGTGCCAGCAGCTTCCTCGGCAATCTTGGGACAGGGGTTCTTGAAGGCTACACCTTC. Translating it yields CASSFLGNLGTGVLEGYTF.

The chain joins TRBV10-3 to TRBJ2-1, with a tentative D call TRBD2 (6 bases). Germline V lookup: CDR1 ENHRY, CDR2 SYGVKD. This CDR3 contains 15 residues. The germline V and J ends were trimmed by 7 bases and 9 bases, with 22 bases remaining between them. DNA of the CDR3: TGTGCCATCACCGCCGGGGGTGGGACCGCACGTGAGCAGTTCTTC. Translating it yields CAITAGGGTAREQFF.

The chain carries TRBV25-1 and TRBJ2-5; 8 positions agree with TRBD1. The V gene's germline CDR1 is MGHDK and CDR2 SYGVNS. The CDR3 runs 15 residues. The V and J ends lost 3 bases and 4 bases, in that order; junction bases with no gene match: 7. The CDR3 spells CASSDPRGPGETQYF. The DNA of the CDR3 is TGTGCCAGCAGTGACCCCAGGGGGCCAGGAGAGACCCAGTACTTC.

This chain connects TRBV6-5 to TRBJ1-1; maybe TRBD1 (6 bases). Germline V gene lookup returns CDR1 MNHEY and CDR2 SVGAGI. The CDR3 has 14 residues. With 6 bases removed from V and 2 bases from J, the gap between germline ends came to 13 bases. The CDR3 region is CASRVLQGNTEAFF. DNA for the CDR3: TGTGCCAGCAGGGTCTTACAGGGAAACACTGAAGCTTTCTTT.

This clone has just a few counts. This chain joins TRBV9 and TRBJ2-5; D is unresolved. CDR3 length: 16 amino acids. With 2 bases removed from V and 1 base from J, the gap between germline ends came to 15 bases. Germline V gene data show CDR1 as SGDLS and CDR2 as YYNGEE. The CDR3: CASSVFSSPSQETQYF. In DNA form, the CDR3 reads TGTGCCAGCAGCGTTTTTTCTAGTCCCAGCCAAGAGACCCAGTACTTC.

V usage is TRBV7-2 and J usage is TRBJ1-2, with D unresolved. Germline loops: CDR1 SGHTA, CDR2 FQGNSA. CDR3 length equals 15 residues. The V and J ends lost 1 base and 4 bases respectively, with 13 bases between them. As DNA, the CDR3 is TGTGCCAGCAGCTTAGTGGGTAGCCTTGGCTATGGCTACACCTTC. It translates to CASSLVGSLGYGYTF.

V and J are TRBV27 and TRBJ2-7; 11 bases fit TRBD2. CDR3 length: 18 amino acids. Germline trimming cut 2 bases from V and 0 bases from J; bases unmatched to any gene: 9. The germline V gene encodes CDR1 MNHEY and CDR2 SMNVEV (reference sequence). The CDR3 is CASSLLGTSGKSSYEQYF. As DNA, the CDR3 is TGTGCCAGCAGTTTACTCGGGACTAGCGGAAAAAGCTCCTACGAGCAGTACTTC.

This sequence joins TRBV6-5 and TRBJ2-2; the match to TRBD2 covers 8 bases. This CDR3 comprises 15 residues. Losses at the gene ends were 5 bases for V and 4 bases for J; bases not matched to a gene: 6. Germline loops: CDR1 MNHEY, CDR2 SVGAGI. The CDR3 is CASSKAGGVTGELFF. CDR3 DNA: TGTGCCAGCAGTAAGGCGGGGGGCGTCACCGGGGAGCTGTTTTTT.

The sample holds a few counts of this clone. The CDR3 DNA sequence: TGTGCCAGCAAGACTAGTTCAATCTATGAGCAGTTCTTC. It translates to CASKTSSIYEQFF. The rearrangement joins TRBV28 to TRBJ2-1; tentative D call: TRBD2 (6 bases). This CDR3 is 13 amino acids long. CDR1 is MDHEN and CDR2 is SYDVKM in the germline V gene. V lost 7 bases to trimming and J lost 8 bases, with 15 bases between them.

The chain recombines TRBV15 with TRBJ1-2, with a weak D call TRBD1 (5 bases). Between the trimmed V and J ends, which lost 0 bases and 14 bases, there was a span of 13 bases. The CDR3 has 12 amino acids. CDR1 and CDR2 from the germline V gene are LNHNV and YYDKDF (reference sequence). The CDR3 is CATSREGRARTF. The CDR3 DNA sequence: TGTGCCACCAGCAGAGAAGGCAGGGCGAGGACCTTC.

The rearrangement uses TRBV6-5 and TRBJ2-7; weak D call: TRBD2 (8 bases). The ends were cut back, 2 bases at V and 2 bases at J, with 13 bases in the middle. The CDR3 is made up of 15 amino acids. Germline CDR1 is MNHEY and CDR2 is SVGAGI. As DNA, the CDR3 is TGTGCCAGCAGTTACCGGGAGGGGGCAACCTACGAGCAGTACTTC. Translated, it gives CASSYREGATYEQYF.

This chain links TRBV27 with TRBJ1-5; D is unresolved. From germline, CDR1 is MNHEY and CDR2 SMNVEV (reference sequence). The CDR3 is made up of 14 amino acids. The V and J ends lost 5 bases and 4 bases respectively, with 12 bases between them. The DNA for the CDR3 is TGTGCCAGCAGTCATCGGGGAGTAAATCAGCCCCAGCATTTT. Amino acids: CASSHRGVNQPQHF.

This chain joins TRBV18 and TRBJ2-5; TRBD1 is a possible D gene (6 bases). CDR3 length equals 13 residues. Trimming left V 3 bases short and J 9 bases short, with 14 bases between. Looked up from germline, CDR1 is KGHSH and CDR2 is LQKENI. CDR3 DNA sequence: TGTGCCAGCTCACCCCCTTCCGAGGGGGCCCAGTACTTC. This encodes CASSPPSEGAQYF.

The chain has TRBV9 and TRBJ2-1; D perhaps matches TRBD2 (6 bases). V lost 0 bases to trimming and J lost 6 bases, with 10 bases between them. CDR1 SGDLS and CDR2 YYNGEE come from the germline V gene. The CDR3 contains 14 residues. The CDR3 here is CASSVGELANEQFF. In DNA form, the CDR3 reads TGTGCCAGCAGCGTAGGTGAACTAGCCAATGAGCAGTTCTTC.

With respect to this clone: Other DNA sequences in this specimen translate into the identical CDR3. The V and J genes are TRBV2 and TRBJ1-3; TRBD1 is a possible D gene (5 bases). The CDR3 consists of 14 residues. Trimming removed 5 bases at V and 0 bases at J, with 8 bases between. In germline, CDR1 is SNHLY, CDR2 FYNNEI. CDR3 loop: CASSTQGSGNTIYF. CDR3 bases: TGTGCCAGCAGTACCCAGGGCTCTGGAAACACCATATATTTT.

V usage is TRBV5-4 and J usage is TRBJ2-7, with TRBD2 matching over 14 bases. CDR1 is SGHNT, CDR2 YYREEE, per germline (reference sequence). This CDR3 is 17 amino acids long. Trimming at V came to 1 base and at J to 4 bases, leaving 7 bases not matched to a gene. CDR3 amino acids: CASSLWSTSGGVYEQYF. The CDR3 DNA reads TGTGCCAGCAGCTTGTGGTCGACTAGCGGGGGGGTGTACGAGCAGTACTTC.

This chain uses TRBV11-2 with TRBJ2-5, with 9 bases aligning to TRBD2. Looked up from germline, CDR1 is SGHAT and CDR2 is FQNNGV. The CDR3 is 14 amino acids. The V segment lost 8 bases and the J segment 6 bases; nucleotides outside the gene matches: 10. The CDR3 is CASCCGGAWKTQYF. The CDR3 DNA reads TGTGCCAGCTGTTGCGGGGGGGCCTGGAAGACCCAGTACTTC.